One sample yielded the 10 T cell receptor beta chains listed below, sequenced in a study of T cells in Graves' hyperthyroidism and ophthalmopathy (dated by TCRdb to the late 2010s). The method was multiplex PCR. The data were produced on an Illumina HiSeq 2000. The TCR beta CDR3 regions were amplified from RNA transcripts. A first-round RT-PCR of the TCR CDR3 used the HTBI primer set with the Qiagen OneStep RT-PCR kit. TCRdb reanalyzed the raw reads on its own, using fastp at Q25 for trimming and MiXCR for clone calling, and kept in-frame beta chains. Every CDR3 protein is listed once, alongside the most common genes and DNA of its rows. The sample yields 250,000 to 300,000 distinct CDR3 sequences; 12% to 15% were counted once. 7.9% of the sample goes to the ten largest clones. The sequencing sample was made of blood. The receptor source for this set is a woman aged 40-49 years with Graves' hyperthyroidism.

This clonotype was seen a handful of times. CDR3 bases: TGTGCCAGCAGTTTTATTCGCCGGGGAGCGTACAATGAGCAGTTCTTC. Translating gives CASSFIRRGAYNEQFF. V gene TRBV28 combines with J gene TRBJ2-1, with D possibly matching TRBD2 (5 bases). V lost 3 bases and J 4 bases, leaving 16 bases between the germline ends. Germline CDR1 and CDR2: MDHEN and SYDVKM. This CDR3 is built from 16 residues.

This clonotype was observed at least ten times. V gene TRBV20-1 combines with J gene TRBJ1-5; possibly TRBD1 for D (5 bases). Trimming cost V 2 bases and J 6 bases, with 14 bases left between them. This CDR3 is built from 14 residues. Per germline, CDR1 DFQATT and CDR2 SNEGSKA (reference sequence). CDR3 region: CSARSGQGGQPQHF. The CDR3 DNA reads as TGCAGTGCTAGATCGGGTCAGGGCGGTCAGCCCCAGCATTTT.

Concerning this clonotype: As the CDR3 is not closed by the conserved phenylalanine or tryptophan, this likely results from a read error. The V call is TRBV5-1, the J call TRBJ2-3; no reliable D call. The CDR3 covers 15 residues. The ends were cut back, 0 bases at V and 1 base at J, with 9 bases in the middle. Germline values: CDR1 SGHRS, CDR2 YFSETQ. For the CDR3, the DNA is TGCGCCAGCAGCTTGGACACATCGGGCACAGATACGCAGTATTCT. Translated, it gives CASSLDTSGTDTQYS.

In its sample, this clonotype was seen a few times. This sequence joins TRBV27 and TRBJ2-5; the match to TRBD2 covers 16 bases. J gave up 5 bases and V 2 bases, and 2 bases lay outside the gene matches. The CDR3 loop spans 16 amino acids. Germline V lookup: CDR1 MNHEY, CDR2 SMNVEV (reference sequence). CDR3 region: CASSLLGLAGGETQYF. CDR3 in DNA: TGTGCCAGCAGTTTACTGGGACTAGCGGGAGGGGAGACCCAGTACTTC.

As concerns this clonotype: A much bigger clone sits one base away, suggesting this may be a read error. This rearrangement joins TRBV2 to TRBJ1-1; D is possibly TRBD1 (5 bases). The CDR3 runs 14 residues. Per germline, CDR1 SNHLY and CDR2 FYNNEI. V was pared by 5 bases and J by 1 base, with 11 bases between. The CDR3 bases are TGTGCCAGCAGTACGGGACGGCCGAACACTGAAGCTTTCTTT. Its translation is CASSTGRPNTEAFF. The variable domain in full, with the rest retrieved from reference TRBV2 and TRBJ1-1, is EPEVTQTPSHQVTQMGQEVILRCVPISNHLYFYWYRQILGQKVEFLVSFYNNEISEKSEIFDDQFSVERPDGSNFTLKIRSTKLEDSAMYFCASSTGRPNTEAFFGQGTRLTVV.

This clonotype was counted at least ten times. The chain combines TRBV28 with TRBJ2-2, with 7 bases that match TRBD2. V shed 10 bases, J shed 6 bases, and the junction held 11 bases outside the gene matches. Germline V gene lookup returns CDR1 MDHEN and CDR2 SYDVKM. The CDR3 loop spans 14 amino acids. For the CDR3, the DNA is TGTGCCACTAAAAGGGCGGGAGAGGCCGGGGAGCTGTTTTTT. Translation gives CATKRAGEAGELFF.

This clonotype was seen at least ten times. V usage is TRBV5-1 and J usage is TRBJ2-1; TRBD2 matches 8 bases. The germline V gene encodes CDR1 SGHRS and CDR2 YFSETQ. The CDR3 totals 15 residues. Trimming removed 7 bases from V and 0 bases from J; junction bases left unmatched: 6. The CDR3 protein is CASFPTSASYNEQFF. CDR3 sequence (DNA): TGCGCCAGCTTCCCGACTAGCGCCTCCTACAATGAGCAGTTCTTC.

This clonotype has ten or more counts. The chain is built from TRBV7-2 and TRBJ2-1; TRBD2 matches at 10 bases. The CDR3 runs to 15 residues. V was pared by 0 bases and J by 7 bases, with 3 bases of the junction left unmatched. Germline CDR1 SGHTA, CDR2 FQGNSA. DNA of the CDR3: TGTGCCAGCAGCTTAGCTAGCGGGGGGAGGAATGAGCAGTTCTTC. Protein: CASSLASGGRNEQFF. Based on the CDR3 plus reference TRBV7-2 and TRBJ2-1, the full variable domain is GAGVSQSPSNKVTEKGKDVELRCDPISGHTALYWYRQSLGQGLEFLIYFQGNSAPDKSGLPSDRFSAERTGGSVSTLTIQRTQQEDSAVYLCASSLASGGRNEQFFGPGTRLTVL.

This clonotype showed up just a few times. The CDR3 bases are TGTGCCAGCAGCTTGGTACGAGTGAGCGCAGATACGCAGTATTTT. It codes for CASSLVRVSADTQYF. V usage is TRBV5-5 and J usage is TRBJ2-3; no clear D gene. This CDR3 is 15 amino acids long. Trimming pared 0 bases from V and 4 bases from J, leaving 12 bases between. Germline assignment: CDR1 SGHKS and CDR2 YYEKEE (reference sequence).

The V and J genes are TRBV7-9 and TRBJ2-1; 9 nucleotides line up with TRBD2. Germline assignment: CDR1 SEHNR and CDR2 FQNEAQ (reference sequence). With V trimmed by 10 bases and J by 7 bases, 8 bases remained unmatched. The CDR3 extends over 13 amino acids. The CDR3, as DNA: TGTGCCAACGCGGGAGGGCCTTGGAATGAGCAGTTCTTC. This translates into CANAGGPWNEQFF.